Listed here are 25 T cell receptor beta chains from one sample, sequenced in a study of T cell changes during pregnancy in multiple sclerosis. Produced via immunoSEQ multiplex PCR; TCRdb's table is partial and in-frame only. The data contain about 83,000 clones, 90% to 95% of them seen just once; the ten biggest clones take up 3.5% to 4%. Sequencing was performed on PBMCs, taken in the first trimester of pregnancy. The receptor source for this set is a female donor in good health, serving as a control in a pregnancy study. Some clones in this sample may be carry-over from other donors' samples.

The chain is built from TRBV28 and TRBJ1-2; 9 nucleotides line up with TRBD1. The germline V gene encodes CDR1 MDHEN and CDR2 SYDVKM. The length of the CDR3 is 17 residues. Trimming at V came to 0 bases and at J to 2 bases, leaving 7 bases not matched to a gene. CDR3 sequence: CASSLWGGQGQNYGYTF. DNA for the CDR3: TGTGCCAGCAGTTTATGGGGCGGACAGGGGCAGAACTATGGCTACACCTTC.

V is TRBV4-3 and J is TRBJ1-1; D is uncertain. Per the germline V gene, CDR1 is LGHNA and CDR2 is YSLEER. The CDR3 has 17 residues. The germline V and J ends were trimmed by 0 bases and 1 base, with 15 bases remaining between them. The CDR3 spells CASSQDPWKEGNTEAFF. CDR3 bases: TGCGCCAGCAGCCAAGATCCATGGAAGGAGGGGAACACTGAAGCTTTCTTT.

This chain uses TRBV7-2 with TRBJ2-3, with TRBD1 as a possible D gene (5 bases). This CDR3 spans 13 amino acids. V gave up 1 base and J gave up 6 bases, with 8 bases separating them. Germline V CDR1 and CDR2: SGHTA, FQGNSA. This CDR3 is CASSLGRGDTQYF. As DNA, the CDR3 is TGTGCCAGCAGCTTAGGTAGGGGCGATACGCAGTATTTT.

The V and J genes are TRBV6-4 and TRBJ2-1, with 7 bases fitting TRBD2. Trimming at V came to 0 bases and at J to 4 bases, leaving 6 bases not matched to a gene. Germline CDR1 and CDR2: MRHNA and SNTAGT. This CDR3 is 16 amino acids long. The DNA of the CDR3 is TGTGCCAGCAGTGACTCCCGCGGGGGAAAATACAATGAGCAGTTCTTC. Protein product: CASSDSRGGKYNEQFF.

The V call is TRBV5-1, the J call TRBJ2-3; 9 bases agree with TRBD2. The CDR3 spans 14 residues. The V and J ends lost 4 bases and 3 bases, in that order; junction bases with no gene match: 3. The V gene's germline CDR1 is SGHRS and CDR2 YFSETQ. CDR3 DNA sequence: TGCGCCAGCAGCCCAGCGGGGGGAACAGATACGCAGTATTTT. As protein: CASSPAGGTDTQYF.

In the case of this clone: The junction departs from the called germline gene at one end, perhaps through a read error. V usage is TRBV2 and J usage is TRBJ1-2, with 7 bases aligning to TRBD1. CDR1 is SNHLY, CDR2 FYNNEI, per germline. The CDR3 is 18 amino acids. CDR3 residues: CASSSTGDPTQYAMSPVF. The DNA of the CDR3 is TGTGCCAGCAGTTCCACAGGGGACCCCACCCAATACGCTATGTCTCCGGTATTC.

This sequence joins TRBV11-3 and TRBJ2-3, with 15 bases aligning to TRBD2. The germline gives CDR1 SGHNT, CDR2 YENEEA. The junction had 1 base not matched to a gene; V was cut back by 4 bases and J by 5 bases. The CDR3 contains 15 residues. The CDR3 spells CASSSGLAGGDTQYF. CDR3 nucleotides: TGTGCCAGCAGCTCGGGACTAGCGGGGGGAGATACGCAGTATTTT. The whole variable domain, filled in from reference TRBV11-3 and TRBJ2-3, reads EAGVVQSPRYKIIEKKQPVAFWCNPISGHNTLYWYLQNLGQGPELLIRYENEEAVDDSQLPKDRFSAERLKGVDSTLKIQPAELGDSAVYLCASSSGLAGGDTQYFGPGTRLTVL.

V and J are TRBV6-1 and TRBJ2-7, with TRBD1 matching over 12 bases. The V gene end was trimmed by 4 bases and the J gene end by 5 bases; junction bases not matched to a gene: 6. The CDR3 totals 15 residues. CDR1 is MNHNS and CDR2 is SASEGT in the germline V gene. CDR3 in DNA: TGTGCCAGCAGTGGGGGGACAGGGGGCGTCCACGAGCAGTACTTC. Translating it yields CASSGGTGGVHEQYF.

This chain connects TRBV7-9 to TRBJ1-1; 8 bases agree with TRBD1. CDR1 SEHNR and CDR2 FQNEAQ come from the germline V gene (reference sequence). Trimming removed 5 bases from V and 0 bases from J; junction bases left unmatched: 5. The CDR3 length is 15 residues. As DNA, the CDR3 is TGTGCCAGCAGCGGCTGGGACAGGATGAACACTGAAGCTTTCTTT. It translates to CASSGWDRMNTEAFF.

The J gene is TRBJ2-1, the V gene TRBV4-1, with D tentatively TRBD1 (6 bases). The germline V gene has CDR1 MGHRA and CDR2 YSYEKL. This CDR3 has 15 residues. V dropped 0 bases and J dropped 0 bases, with 6 bases sitting between them. CDR3 nucleotides: TGCGCCAGCAGCCAAGAAGGGGGCTCCTACAATGAGCAGTTCTTC. It yields the protein CASSQEGGSYNEQFF.

This clone has only a few counts. The chain combines TRBV7-2 with TRBJ2-7; 9 nucleotides agree with TRBD1. V lost 4 bases and J lost 7; bases outside the gene matches: 5. The CDR3 runs 13 residues. The germline V gene encodes CDR1 SGHTA and CDR2 FQGNSA. The chain's CDR3 is CASSWDRVGEQYF. The CDR3 DNA reads as TGTGCCAGCAGCTGGGACAGGGTAGGGGAGCAGTACTTC.

The chain couples TRBV28 to TRBJ2-5; D perhaps matches TRBD1 (6 bases). CDR1 and CDR2 from the germline V gene are MDHEN and SYDVKM. The CDR3 has 14 amino acids. Trimming left V 0 bases short and J 3 bases short, with 8 bases between. CDR3 sequence: CASSLWGAKETQYF. The CDR3 bases are TGTGCCAGCAGTTTATGGGGGGCCAAAGAGACCCAGTACTTC. The full variable domain, its missing parts supplied by reference TRBV28 and TRBJ2-5, is DVKVTQSSRYLVKRTGEKVFLECVQDMDHENMFWYRQDPGLGLRLIYFSYDVKMKEKGDIPEGYSVSREKKERFSLILESASTNQTSMYLCASSLWGAKETQYFGPGTRLLVL.

The CDR3 region has the DNA TGTGCCTGGAGCCGGGGGGCAGGGGGCGGAGTAGCCCTCCACTTT. Its translation is CAWSRGAGGGVALHF. The chain recombines TRBV30 with TRBJ1-6, with 8 bases lining up with TRBD1. The CDR3 length is 15 residues. The trim removed 3 bases at V and 14 bases at J, leaving 15 bases unmatched. Germline V gene sequence: CDR1 GTSNPN, CDR2 SVGIG (reference sequence).

For the CDR3, the DNA is TGTGCCAGCAGCTTATCTTCGCATAGCCCCAGGGACATTCAGTACTTC. It encodes CASSLSSHSPRDIQYF. The J gene is TRBJ2-4, the V gene TRBV7-2; perhaps TRBD1 as D (5 bases). Germline V gene data show CDR1 as SGHTA and CDR2 as FQGNSA. V lost 2 bases and J 8 bases, leaving 19 bases between the germline ends. The CDR3 contains 16 residues.

This clone was recorded once. The gene calls are TRBV6-1 and TRBJ1-6; a possible D gene is TRBD1 (5 bases). Germline V gene lookup returns CDR1 MNHNS and CDR2 SASEGT. The CDR3 extends over 13 amino acids. V was trimmed by 7 bases and J by 5 bases, leaving 9 bases between them. CDR3 in DNA: TGTGCCAGCATCAGGGTGAATAATTCACCCCTCCACTTT. Translation gives CASIRVNNSPLHF.

The chain recombines TRBV7-8 with TRBJ1-1; unclear D gene. CDR3 length: 13 amino acids. Germline V gene sequence: CDR1 SGHVS, CDR2 FQNEAQ. With 3 bases removed from V and 0 bases from J, the gap between germline ends came to 5 bases. The CDR3 sequence is CASSLSLNTEAFF. CDR3 in DNA: TGTGCCAGCAGCTTGTCTTTGAACACTGAAGCTTTCTTT.

This clone appeared a single time. The rearrangement uses TRBV4-1 and TRBJ2-5, with 9 bases that match TRBD2. The CDR3 has 17 residues. CDR1 MGHRA and CDR2 YSYEKL come from the germline V gene. The ends lost 0 bases at V and 5 bases at J; junction bases unmatched: 10. As DNA, the CDR3 is TGCGCCAGCAGCCAAGATCCTAGCGGGACCCTCGGGGAGACCCAGTACTTC. This codes for CASSQDPSGTLGETQYF.

The V gene is TRBV28, the J gene TRBJ2-7; a possible D gene is TRBD1 (5 bases). CDR1 is MDHEN, CDR2 SYDVKM, per germline. This CDR3 contains 15 residues. Trimming cost V 5 bases and J 3 bases, with 17 bases left between them. The CDR3 DNA sequence: TGTGCCAGCAGTACCAGGGTTAGGGTCATCTACGAGCAGTACTTC. Translation gives CASSTRVRVIYEQYF. The whole variable domain, remainder taken from reference TRBV28 and TRBJ2-7, is DVKVTQSSRYLVKRTGEKVFLECVQDMDHENMFWYRQDPGLGLRLIYFSYDVKMKEKGDIPEGYSVSREKKERFSLILESASTNQTSMYLCASSTRVRVIYEQYFGPGTRLTVT.

J is TRBJ2-1 and V is TRBV6-5, with 13 positions matching TRBD2. CDR3 length: 15 amino acids. J gave up 5 bases and V 6 bases, and 4 bases lay outside the gene matches. Per germline, CDR1 MNHEY and CDR2 SVGAGI. CDR3 in DNA: TGTGCCAGCAGCTCGGGACTAGCGGGAAACAATGAGCAGTTCTTC. This sequence encodes CASSSGLAGNNEQFF.

The gene calls are TRBV6-5 and TRBJ2-3; D remains unclear. V lost 6 bases to trimming and J lost 0 bases, with 13 bases between them. CDR1 is MNHEY and CDR2 is SVGAGI in the germline V gene. The CDR3 is made up of 15 amino acids. CDR3 amino acids: CASRETAASTDTQYF. The CDR3 DNA follows: TGTGCCAGCAGGGAGACTGCCGCTAGCACAGATACGCAGTATTTT.

The chain recombines TRBV27 with TRBJ2-7; D possibly corresponds to TRBD1 (5 bases). V gave up 5 bases and J gave up 3 bases, with 11 bases separating them. The CDR3 has 13 residues. Germline V lookup: CDR1 MNHEY, CDR2 SMNVEV (reference sequence). In DNA, the CDR3 is TGTGCCAGCAGTCCCAGGGTTAGCTACGAGCAGTACTTC. It is translated as CASSPRVSYEQYF.

The chain is built from TRBV5-4 and TRBJ2-1; 8 nucleotides line up with TRBD2. Per the germline V gene, CDR1 is SGHNT and CDR2 is YYREEE (reference sequence). With 6 bases clipped from V and 1 base from J, the junction kept 9 bases outside the gene matches. CDR3 length: 16 amino acids. CDR3 sequence: CASTSRTSLSYNEQFF. The CDR3 region has the DNA TGTGCCAGCACCTCCAGGACTAGCCTTTCCTACAATGAGCAGTTCTTC.

The chain recombines TRBV29-1 with TRBJ2-2; 7 bases are a match to TRBD1. Germline CDR1 is SQVTM and CDR2 is ANQGSEA. The CDR3 extends over 17 amino acids. With 4 bases clipped from V and 2 bases from J, the junction kept 13 bases outside the gene matches. The CDR3 protein is CSVGSLTGAINTGELFF. Written as DNA, the CDR3 is TGCAGCGTTGGGTCCCTTACAGGGGCGATAAACACCGGGGAGCTGTTTTTT.

The chain uses TRBV5-4 and TRBJ2-4, with 10 positions matching TRBD1. Germline V lookup: CDR1 SGHNT, CDR2 YYREEE (reference sequence). This CDR3 is built from 16 residues. After removal of 4 bases from V and 0 bases from J, the junction contained 4 bases not matched to a gene. CDR3 residues: CASSPGQGRAKNIQYF. As DNA, the CDR3 is TGTGCCAGCAGCCCGGGACAGGGGAGAGCCAAAAACATTCAGTACTTC. The complete variable domain, with remaining parts taken from reference TRBV5-4 and TRBJ2-4, reads ETGVTQSPTHLIKTRGQQVTLRCSSQSGHNTVSWYQQALGQGPQFIFQYYREEENGRGNFPPRFSGLQFPNYSSELNVNALELDDSALYLCASSPGQGRAKNIQYFGAGTRLSVL.

This clone has only a few counts. The V gene is TRBV7-9, the J gene TRBJ2-7; D is uncertain. The CDR3 spans 11 residues. Per germline, CDR1 SEHNR and CDR2 FQNEAQ (reference sequence). The V gene lost 5 bases and the J gene lost 3 bases, with 5 bases spanning the gap. CDR3 DNA sequence: TGTGCCAGCAGCCCCCACTACGAGCAGTACTTC. Amino acids: CASSPHYEQYF.